This T cell receptor beta chain was captured in a study of PD-1 blockade in classical Hodgkin lymphoma. Looked up from germline, CDR1 is SGDLS and CDR2 is YYNGEE. This CDR3 region has 14 residues. Deletions cut 4 bases from V and 0 bases from J, with 10 bases between. All patients relapsed after autologous stem cell transplantation, and brentuximab vedotin exposure varied. The repertoire was sequenced with immunoSEQ multiplex PCR; TCRdb's copy has only in-frame clones and lacks some. The sample holds tens of thousands of clones, roughly four fifths seen once. The V and J genes are TRBV9 and TRBJ2-5; D is tentatively TRBD1 or TRBD2 (5 bases each). The clonotype comes from a human donor with classical Hodgkin lymphoma. The specimen was peripheral blood mononuclear cells (PBMCs), collected at baseline. The CDR3 sequence: CASSPGPHQETQYF. CDR3 DNA sequence: TGTGCCAGCAGCCCGGGACCTCACCAAGAGACCCAGTACTTC.